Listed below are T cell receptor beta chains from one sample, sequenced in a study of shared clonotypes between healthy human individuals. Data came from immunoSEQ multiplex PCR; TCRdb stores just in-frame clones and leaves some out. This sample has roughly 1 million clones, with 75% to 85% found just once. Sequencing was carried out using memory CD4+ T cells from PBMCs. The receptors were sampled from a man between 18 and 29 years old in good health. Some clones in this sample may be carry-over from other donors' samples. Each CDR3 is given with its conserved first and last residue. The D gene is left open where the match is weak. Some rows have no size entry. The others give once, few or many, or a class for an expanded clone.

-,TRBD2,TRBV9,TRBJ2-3,TGTGCCAGCAGCGTAGAGGGACTAGCGACCACAGATACGCAGTATTTT,CASSVEGLATTDTQYF
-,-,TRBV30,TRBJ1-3,TGTGCCTGGAGTCGCGGGGGTGGCAACACCATATATTTT,CAWSRGGGNTIYF
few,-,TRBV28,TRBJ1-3,TGTGCCAGTATAGGGGTGACTGGAAACACCATATATTTT,CASIGVTGNTIYF
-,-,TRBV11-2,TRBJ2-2,TGTGCCAGCAGCTTAGGGTCAGCGAACACCGGGGAGCTGTTTTTT,CASSLGSANTGELFF
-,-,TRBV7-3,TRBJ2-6,TGTGCCAGCAGCTTAAGCTTTGCAGGGGCGACAGGGGCCAACGTCCTGACTTTC,CASSLSFAGATGANVLTF
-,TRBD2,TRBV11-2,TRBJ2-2,TGTGCCAGCAGCTTCCCCCCGACTAGCGGGAACACCGGGGAGCTGTTTTTT,CASSFPPTSGNTGELFF
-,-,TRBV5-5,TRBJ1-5,TGTGCCAGCAGCCCAGACGGACTCCTCAATCAGCCCCAGCATTTT,CASSPDGLLNQPQHF
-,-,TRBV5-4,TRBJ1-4,TGTGCCAGCAGCTCGCAACAAGAAACTAATGAAAAACTGTTTTTT,CASSSQQETNEKLFF
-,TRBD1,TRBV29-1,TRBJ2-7,TGCAGCGCTGAGGACAGGATCCACGAGCAGTACTTC,CSAEDRIHEQYF
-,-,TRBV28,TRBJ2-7,TGTGCCAGCAGTTTATCTGTATGGGACGAGCAGTACTTC,CASSLSVWDEQYF
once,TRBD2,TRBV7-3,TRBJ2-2,TGTGCCAGCAGCTCGACGACTAGCGGGAGATCAGGGACCGGGGAGCTGTTTTTT,CASSSTTSGRSGTGELFF
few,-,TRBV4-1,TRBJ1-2,TGCGCCAGCAGCCAAGAAGTAGGGGGGCTAATCAACTATGGCTACACCTTC,CASSQEVGGLINYGYTF
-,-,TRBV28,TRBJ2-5,TGTGCCAGCAGCTTTTTGTTGCGGCAAGAGACCCAGTACTTC,CASSFLLRQETQYF
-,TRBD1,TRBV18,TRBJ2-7,TGTGCCAGCTCGGAGACAGGGAACTACGAGCAGTACTTC,CASSETGNYEQYF
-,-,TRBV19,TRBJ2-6,TGTGCCAGTAGCGACAAGGGGACTGGGGCCAACGTCCTGACTTTC,CASSDKGTGANVLTF
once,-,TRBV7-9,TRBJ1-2,TGTGCCAGCAGCTCAACGGGGGGGTATGGCTACACCTTC,CASSSTGGYGYTF
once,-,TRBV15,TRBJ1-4,TGTGCCACCAGCAGGGACAGCGCAACTAATGAAAAACTGTTTTTT,CATSRDSATNEKLFF
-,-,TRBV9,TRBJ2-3,TGTGCCAGCAGCGTAGCGGTAACTAGCACAGATACGCAGTATTTT,CASSVAVTSTDTQYF
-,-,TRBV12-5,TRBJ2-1,TGTGCTAGTGGTTTGGCCCCCACCCCCAATGAGCAGTTCTTC,CASGLAPTPNEQFF
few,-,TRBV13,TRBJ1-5,TGTGCCAGCAGCTTATTGGGACAGCCCCAGCATTTT,CASSLLGQPQHF
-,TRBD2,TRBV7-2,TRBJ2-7,TGTGCCAGCAACAATAGCGGGTATAGTTACGAGCAGTACTTC,CASNNSGYSYEQYF
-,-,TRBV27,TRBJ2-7,TGTGCCAGCATCCACCCGAGAGGGGGGAGAGACGAGCAGTACTTC,CASIHPRGGRDEQYF
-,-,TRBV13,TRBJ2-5,TGTGCCAGCAGCCAAGCGGGGACACAAGAGACCCAGTACTTC,CASSQAGTQETQYF
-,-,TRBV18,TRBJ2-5,TGTGCCAGCTCACCAATCCTAGGAGGGTCAGAGACCCAGTACTTC,CASSPILGGSETQYF
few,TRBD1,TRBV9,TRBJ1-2,TGTGCCAGCAGCCCACACTTGGAGGGGGCGGGCTATGGCTACACCTTC,CASSPHLEGAGYGYTF
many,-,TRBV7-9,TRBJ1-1,TGTGCCAGCAGCCCTCAGACCCTCTGGGGAGCCACTGAAGCTTTCTTT,CASSPQTLWGATEAFF
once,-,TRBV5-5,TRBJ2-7,TGTGCCAGCAGCTTGGTGGGGCGCGAGCAGTACTTC,CASSLVGREQYF
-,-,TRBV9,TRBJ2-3,TGTGCCAGCAGCGTAGGACCGGTGGCGACAGATACGCAGTATTTT,CASSVGPVATDTQYF
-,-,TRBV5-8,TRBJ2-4,TGTGCCAGCCGGACGGTTTTAGCCAAAAACATTCAGTACTTC,CASRTVLAKNIQYF
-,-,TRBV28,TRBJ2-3,TGTGCCAGCAGCCTCCTCACTGGGGGAGAAACAGATACGCAGTATTTT,CASSLLTGGETDTQYF
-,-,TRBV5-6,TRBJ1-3,TGTGCCAGCAGCTTGGTACAGGGAACTGGAAACACCATATATTTT,CASSLVQGTGNTIYF
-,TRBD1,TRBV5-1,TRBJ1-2,TGCGCCAGCAGCTGGGGGACAGCAATCTTTTATGGCTACACCTTC,CASSWGTAIFYGYTF
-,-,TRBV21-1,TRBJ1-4,TGTGCCAGCAGCAAAGAGAGGTCGGGCAGGGGGCCCAAGGGGCGGGTTGAAAAACTGTTTTTT,CASSKERSGRGPKGRVEKLFF
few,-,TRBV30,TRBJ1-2,TGTGCCTGGATCTCTCCGGGGACCAGGGGTCGGGGCTATGGCTACACCTTC,CAWISPGTRGRGYGYTF
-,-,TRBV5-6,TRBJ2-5,TGTGCCAGCAGCTTGACGCAAGGGGCGAAAGAGACCCAGTACTTC,CASSLTQGAKETQYF
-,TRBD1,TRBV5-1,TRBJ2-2,TGCGCCAGCAGCTTGGTGGGGACAGGTCGAACCGGGGAGCTGTTTTTT,CASSLVGTGRTGELFF
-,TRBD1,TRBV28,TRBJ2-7,TGTGCCAGCAGTCCCCGACAGGGGTCGGGGCCCTACGAGCAGTACTTC,CASSPRQGSGPYEQYF
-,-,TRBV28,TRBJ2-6,TGTGCCAGCAGTGGGTCCCTTGGGACATCCTACTCTGGGGCCAACGTCCTGACTTTC,CASSGSLGTSYSGANVLTF
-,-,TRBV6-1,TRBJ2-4,TGTGCCAGCAGTGAACGGGGATTGGGCAAAAACATTCAGTACTTC,CASSERGLGKNIQYF
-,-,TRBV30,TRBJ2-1,TGTGCCTGGAGTTCTACGTGGGGATCGTTCTTC,CAWSSTWGSFF